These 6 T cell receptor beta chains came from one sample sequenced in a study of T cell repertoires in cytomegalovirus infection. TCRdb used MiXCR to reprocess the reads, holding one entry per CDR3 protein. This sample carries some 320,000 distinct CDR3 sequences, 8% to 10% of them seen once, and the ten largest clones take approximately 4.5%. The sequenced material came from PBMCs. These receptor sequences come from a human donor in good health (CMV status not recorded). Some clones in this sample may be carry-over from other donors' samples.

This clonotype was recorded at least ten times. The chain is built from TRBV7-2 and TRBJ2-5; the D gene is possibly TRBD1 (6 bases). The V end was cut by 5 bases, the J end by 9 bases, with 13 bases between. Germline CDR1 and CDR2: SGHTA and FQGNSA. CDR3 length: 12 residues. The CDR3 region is CASSRDRLAQYF. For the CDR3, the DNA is TGTGCCAGCAGCCGAGACAGGTTGGCCCAGTACTTC.

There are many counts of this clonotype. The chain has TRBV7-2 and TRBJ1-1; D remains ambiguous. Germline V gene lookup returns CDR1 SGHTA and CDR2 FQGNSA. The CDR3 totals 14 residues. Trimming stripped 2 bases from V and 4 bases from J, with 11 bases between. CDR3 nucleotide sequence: TGTGCCAGCAGCTTAACGAGGGTAGGCACTGAAGCTTTCTTT. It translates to CASSLTRVGTEAFF.

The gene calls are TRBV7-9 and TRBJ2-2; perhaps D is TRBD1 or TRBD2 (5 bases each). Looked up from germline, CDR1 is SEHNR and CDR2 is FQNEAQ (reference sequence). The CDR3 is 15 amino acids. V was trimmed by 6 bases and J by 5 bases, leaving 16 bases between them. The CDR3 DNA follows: TGTGCCAGCAGGCCGGCGCAGGGACCGACCGGGGAGCTGTTTTTT. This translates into CASRPAQGPTGELFF. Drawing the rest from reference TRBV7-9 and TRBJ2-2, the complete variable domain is DTGVSQNPRHKITKRGQNVTFRCDPISEHNRLYWYRQTLGQGPEFLTYFQNEAQLEKSRLLSDRFSAERPKGSFSTLEIQRTEQGDSAMYLCASRPAQGPTGELFFGEGSRLTVL.

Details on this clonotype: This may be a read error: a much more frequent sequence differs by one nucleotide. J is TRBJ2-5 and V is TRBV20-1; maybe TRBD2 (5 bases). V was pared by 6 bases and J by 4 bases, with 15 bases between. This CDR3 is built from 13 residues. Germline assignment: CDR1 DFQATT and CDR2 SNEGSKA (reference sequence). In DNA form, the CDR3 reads TGCAGTGCGGGCGGACTGGCACGAGAGACCCAGTACTTC. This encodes CSAGGLARETQYF.

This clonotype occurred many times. CDR3 bases: TGCAGTGGGACTAGCGGGAGGTATGTGGAAGAGCAGTACTTC. This translates into CSGTSGRYVEEQYF. The chain links TRBV20-1 to TRBJ2-7, with TRBD2 identical over 14 bases. The ends lost 7 bases at V and 7 bases at J; junction bases unmatched: 9. The germline gives CDR1 DFQATT, CDR2 SNEGSKA (reference sequence). The CDR3 sequence is 14 residues long.

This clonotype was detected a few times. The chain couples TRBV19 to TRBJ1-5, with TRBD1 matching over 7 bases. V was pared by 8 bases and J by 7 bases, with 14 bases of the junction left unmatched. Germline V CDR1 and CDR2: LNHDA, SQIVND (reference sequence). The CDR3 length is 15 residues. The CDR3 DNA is TGTGCCAGTTCGACAAGGCGGGCAGGGGGACAGCCCCAGCATTTT. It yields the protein CASSTRRAGGQPQHF.